This T cell receptor (beta chain) was recorded in a study of cytomegalovirus exposure and HLA in healthy donors. The germline CDR1 and CDR2 sequences are SGHTA and FQGTGA. The CDR3 sequence is 13 residues long. Each donor was healthy, and each was a bone marrow donor. It was with 60 Vbeta and 13 Jbeta primers that the PCR ran. Some clones are missing from TCRdb's copy, which holds only in-frame ones; the method was immunoSEQ multiplex PCR. The data show roughly 150,000 clones, about two thirds seen once. Turning to this clone: Its antigen is unknown. The junction differs from germline at one of its ends, possibly a read error.

Study results and caveats: It was only CMV serostatus that was available as immune exposure information.

This TCR came from a man aged 30 to 39 in good health and CMV-seropositive. The source material was PBMCs. V is TRBV7-3 and J is TRBJ2-2; D is unresolved. CDR3 sequence (DNA): TGTGCCAGCAGTTCCGGTTGGGCCGGAGAGCTGTTTTTT. Amino acids: CASSSGWAGELFF.